This T cell receptor (beta chain) was sequenced during a study of T cells expressing NK-cell markers. Study findings and constraints: Several donors' CD3+CD56-NKG2C+ cells were dominated by the same clonotypes. NKG2C+ dominant clonotype frequencies in 6 or 7 donors were roughly 1.0-7.0% of CD8+ T cells.

CDR1 and CDR2 (germline): SNHLY, FYNNEI. The CDR3 totals 13 residues. TCRdb reprocessed the 5' RACE reads and stores each CDR3 protein as one record, lacking DNA. The sample has 400,000 to 550,000 distinct CDR3 sequences. Concerning this clonotype: Antigen specificity is unknown.

The chain recombines TRBV2 with TRBJ2-2. Sequenced material: blood T cells: a sorted CD56 or NKG2C T cell subset, CD4+ or CD8+ T cells, or bulk PBMC T cells (not recorded which). This receptor was taken from a woman between 18 and 70 years old in good health. This CDR3 is CASNGDNTGELFF. Combining the CDR3 with reference TRBV2 and TRBJ2-2 gives the whole variable domain EPEVTQTPSHQVTQMGQEVILRCVPISNHLYFYWYRQILGQKVEFLVSFYNNEISEKSEIFDDQFSVERPDGSNFTLKIRSTKLEDSAMYFCASNGDNTGELFFGEGSRLTVL.